This passage covers 23 T cell receptor beta chains from one sample sequenced in a study of T cells expressing NK-cell markers. TCRdb re-called the 5' RACE reads; every CDR3 protein appears as one record, without DNA. The specimen's table records a few hundred thousand distinct CDR3 sequences. Sequencing input: blood T cells: a sorted CD56 or NKG2C T cell subset, CD4+ or CD8+ T cells, or bulk PBMC T cells (not recorded which). These receptors originate from a man aged 18-70 years in good health.

J is TRBJ2-1 and V is TRBV6-5; absent DNA, TCRdb's TRBD2 call cannot be checked. The germline CDR1 and CDR2 sequences are MNHEY and SVGAGI. The CDR3 spans 16 residues. CDR3 protein: CASSYTLAGGLNEQFF.

The CDR3 loop is CASSLLLASADTQYF. The chain couples TRBV3-1 to TRBJ2-3; no DNA is available, so the TRBD2 call from TCRdb remains unchecked. The V gene's germline CDR1 is LGHDT and CDR2 YNNKEL (reference sequence). This CDR3 contains 15 residues.

This sequence joins TRBV6-1 and TRBJ1-6; TCRdb's D call of TRBD1 is untestable without DNA. The CDR3 has 14 residues. Germline V gene lookup returns CDR1 MNHNS and CDR2 SASEGT. The CDR3 is CASRWTVNNSPLHF.

This chain uses TRBV6-4 with TRBJ1-1. The germline V gene has CDR1 MRHNA and CDR2 SNTAGT. The CDR3 sequence is 13 residues long. CDR3 region: CASSGEVGAEAFF.

This CDR3 is CASSVLWGNEQFF. The chain recombines TRBV2 with TRBJ2-1. Per the germline V gene, CDR1 is SNHLY and CDR2 is FYNNEI. The CDR3 consists of 13 residues.

The V call is TRBV20-1, the J call TRBJ2-1. Germline assignment: CDR1 DFQATT and CDR2 SNEGSKA (reference sequence). The CDR3 length is 14 residues. CDR3 region: CSASWGATFNEQFF.

The chain combines TRBV25-1 with TRBJ1-4; checking the TCRdb D call of TRBD1 is not possible without DNA. The germline V gene has CDR1 MGHDK and CDR2 SYGVNS. CDR3 length: 15 residues. This CDR3 reads CASSEPEGVYEKLFF. Complete variable domain (other parts from reference TRBV25-1 and TRBJ1-4): EADIYQTPRYLVIGTGKKITLECSQTMGHDKMYWYQQDPGMELHLIHYSYGVNSTEKGDLSSESTVSRIRTEHFPLTLESARPSHTSQYLCASSEPEGVYEKLFFGSGTQLSVL.

V and J are TRBV3-1 and TRBJ1-2; TCRdb returns TRBD1, unconfirmable since there is no DNA. The CDR3 contains 15 residues. CDR1 and CDR2 from the germline V gene are LGHDT and YNNKEL (reference sequence). CDR3 protein: CASSQWDRAGYGYTF.

V gene TRBV14 combines with J gene TRBJ2-3; TCRdb calls TRBD1, which cannot be checked without DNA. The CDR3 contains 16 residues. Per the germline V gene, CDR1 is SGHDN and CDR2 is FVKESK. This CDR3 reads CASSQVLRGGLHTQYF.

The chain employs TRBV6-2 or TRBV6-3 and TRBJ1-2; TCRdb picks TRBD1, but there is no DNA to check that call. Germline V gene sequence: CDR1 MNHEY, CDR2 SVGEGT. CDR3 size: 14 residues. The CDR3 sequence: CASTTRTGKAGYTF.

This CDR3 reads CASSSVHLAFF. The V and J genes are TRBV12-3 or TRBV12-4 and TRBJ1-1. This CDR3 has 11 amino acids.

The V call is TRBV6-1, the J call TRBJ1-3. Germline-derived CDR1 and CDR2 are MNHNS and SASEGT. The CDR3 extends over 17 amino acids. CDR3 sequence: CASSAGGWGNSGNTIYF.

The chain carries TRBV2 and TRBJ2-5; TCRdb reports TRBD1, a call that lacks DNA to check it against. The CDR3 is made up of 12 amino acids. Per the germline V gene, CDR1 is SNHLY and CDR2 is FYNNEI. CDR3 amino acids: CASGGGEETQYF.

The V call is TRBV7-9, the J call TRBJ2-2. Per germline, CDR1 SEHNR and CDR2 FQNEAQ (reference sequence). CDR3 length: 16 residues. CDR3: CASSLKELVNTGELFF.

The chain has TRBV7-8 and TRBJ2-3. This CDR3 is built from 15 residues. Germline CDR1 SGHVS, CDR2 FQNEAQ. The CDR3 sequence: CASSSTLVGTDTQYF.

The chain employs TRBV28 and TRBJ1-1. Germline loops: CDR1 MDHEN, CDR2 SYDVKM. The CDR3 is 13 residues long. CDR3 protein: CASKLTSRPEAFF.

V is TRBV7-2 and J is TRBJ1-5; TCRdb selects TRBD1, and the lack of DNA leaves this call unchecked. The CDR3 spans 15 residues. Germline values: CDR1 SGHTA, CDR2 FQGNSA. CDR3 amino acids: CASSLDRAGNQPQHF.

V is TRBV18 and J is TRBJ1-2; TCRdb outputs TRBD1, but without DNA this stays unchecked. Germline V gene data show CDR1 as KGHSH and CDR2 as LQKENI. CDR3 length: 15 amino acids. CDR3 loop: CASSPDPRQASGYTF.

The chain has TRBV6-5 and TRBJ2-2. CDR1 is MNHEY, CDR2 SVGAGI, per germline. The CDR3 runs to 15 residues. CDR3 sequence reads: CASSPRNRKTGELFF.

This chain connects TRBV7-2 to TRBJ2-7. Germline assignment: CDR1 SGHTA and CDR2 FQGNSA. This CDR3 has 16 residues. CDR3 protein: CASSYDSRQPGYEQYF.

The rearrangement uses TRBV5-1 and TRBJ2-5. There are 14 residues in the CDR3. From germline, CDR1 is SGHRS and CDR2 YFSETQ. CDR3 sequence reads: CASSVDLPSETQYF.

This chain connects TRBV9 to TRBJ2-2. The CDR3 runs to 12 residues. Germline CDR1 reads SGDLS; CDR2 reads YYNGEE. The CDR3 loop reads CASSVLSGELFF. Supplemented by reference TRBV9 and TRBJ2-2, the full variable domain reads DSGVTQTPKHLITATGQRVTLRCSPRSGDLSVYWYQQSLDQGLQFLIQYYNGEERAKGNILERFSAQQFPDLHSELNLSSLELGDSALYFCASSVLSGELFFGEGSRLTVL.

This rearrangement joins TRBV6-5 to TRBJ1-3. Per the germline V gene, CDR1 is MNHEY and CDR2 is SVGAGI. This CDR3 comprises 15 residues. CDR3 sequence reads: CASSYRGKTGNTIYF.